Sequencing of this T cell receptor (beta chain) was carried out in a study of spatial heterogeneity in lung cancer (dated by TCRdb to about 2019). With respect to the entire study: More beta-chain than alpha-chain transcripts were consistently detected, likely reflecting higher beta-chain transcript abundance. At surgery, over 200 tumor regions, roughly 62 matched nontumor lung samples and 56 PBMC samples were TCR-sequenced for both alpha and beta chains. TCR alpha and beta repertoires were quantitatively compared across multiple tumor regions, matched nontumor lung and blood in non-small cell lung cancer. Nonsynonymous mutation counts, determined by whole-exome sequencing of tumor tissue, were related to features of the TCR repertoire. In the raw uncorrected reads, each unique combination of TCR and UMI appeared more than ten times on average. A strong correlation was found between TCR transcript counts in tumor regions and a T cell transcriptional module score from matched bulk RNA-seq.

In the paper's terms, the time point label means: sample taken at primary tumor resection. The donors were fewer than 90 patients from the lung TRACERx cohort who had early-stage, untreated non-small cell lung cancer. TCR sequencing used whole RNA extracted from tumor and nontumor lung tissue, or from cryopreserved PBMC samples, without cell sorting. Only patients for whom sufficient RNA was available from at least two tumor regions were selected for TCR sequencing. A lung pathologist reviewed the tumor and adjacent nontumor lung specimens before the specimens were selected. Library construction relied on 5' RACE. Sequencing was carried out with a NextSeq 500. In the TCR library protocol, a unique molecular identifier was attached to each TCR cDNA molecule so that PCR and sequencing errors could be corrected. Per the source publication's procedure: Decombinator tools were used for TCR identification, UMI-based error correction and CDR3 extraction. TCRs above a frequency of 2 per 1,000, corresponding to the top 1% of the tumor frequency distribution, were defined as expanded. Expanded tumor TCRs statistically deemed absent (corrected P<0.05) from at least one tumor region were classed as regional, and all other expanded tumor TCRs were classed as ubiquitous. Rényi diversity was computed with the R vegan package after subsampling each repertoire 100 times to 5,000 TCRs. CDR3 similarity networks were built from amino acid triplet string-kernel similarity, with CDR3s being connected when pairwise similarity was above 0.82. The public reads were reprocessed in TCRdb via fastp at Q25 and MiXCR, keeping in-frame beta chains. Entries that share a CDR3 protein sequence are merged under the most common genes and DNA. These V and J calls originate from TCRdb's pipeline instead of the authors' own analysis. For this sample the table gives roughly 18,000 distinct CDR3 sequences, of which roughly 6% were detected only once. 10% of the sample lies in the top ten.

Results and caveats for the whole study, not just this receptor: The tumor nonsynonymous mutation count correlated with the number of expanded alpha and beta TCRs within the tumor. Additional single-cell paired TCR alpha and beta sequencing was considered necessary to confirm, at a functional level, the hypothesis that regional TCRs recognize regional mutations. Counts of ubiquitous and regional expanded TCRs correlated with counts of ubiquitous and regional nonsynonymous mutations, respectively. TCR-seq coverage of tumor T cells was estimated at only 7% to 8% for alpha chains and around 13% for beta chains.

This clonotype was counted at least ten times. Its antigen is unknown. No base quality values were provided; no much bigger clone lies one nucleotide off. CDR1 and CDR2, looked up from the germline V gene, are SGHTA and FQGTGA. V sheds 4 bases and J sheds 4 bases, leaving 14 bases between their ends. The CDR3 runs 15 amino acids, cysteine and phenylalanine included. The retained sequence is limited to the CDR3, 45 bases, with the frame set at the first base. The receptor was isolated from a female donor with early-stage non-small cell lung cancer. The source material was lung tumor tissue, sampled at surgery. Recombination joined TRBV7-3 with TRBJ2-1; D gene: possibly TRBD1, on 6 matching bases. This receptor carries the CDR3 CASSSGTPAYNEQFF. The nucleotide sequence is given as TGTGCCAGCAGCTCCGGGACACCCGCTTACAATGAGCAGTTCTTC.